Presented here are 21 T cell receptor beta chains from one specimen sequenced in a study of blood T cells in healthy people across ages. The use of a sample-barcoded 5' primer and a J-beta primer mix characterized a second PCR of about 7 to 12 cycles. MiXCR, run by TCRdb on the 5' RACE reads, gives a single entry per CDR3 protein. The sample shows around 1,000,000 distinct CDR3 sequences, roughly two fifths of them seen only once. Sample: blood. Every receptor here comes from a young man in good health.

There are a few counts of this clonotype. J is TRBJ1-4 and V is TRBV4-3; D remains ambiguous. The CDR3 is 15 amino acids. Germline V gives CDR1 LGHNA, CDR2 YSLEER. Trimming removed 0 bases at V and 4 bases at J, with 9 bases between. CDR3 amino acids: CASSQEGRVNEKLFF. CDR3 nucleotide sequence: TGCGCCAGCAGCCAAGAAGGACGGGTTAATGAAAAACTGTTTTTT.

This clonotype turned up a few times. V gene TRBV6-2 or TRBV6-3 combines with J gene TRBJ2-3; D possibly matches TRBD1 or TRBD2 (5 bases each). Germline assignment: CDR1 MNHEY and CDR2 SVGEGT. Deletions cut 2 bases from V and 0 bases from J, with 9 bases between. There are 15 residues in the CDR3. Here the CDR3 DNA reads TGTGCCAGCAGTTACGGGACCCTAAGCACAGATACGCAGTATTTT. This gives the protein CASSYGTLSTDTQYF.

The chain carries TRBV9 and TRBJ2-1; unclear D gene. The J call may be mistaken, given a closer DNA end match to TRBJ2-7. The germline V gene encodes CDR1 SGDLS and CDR2 YYNGEE. The CDR3 spans 15 residues. The CDR3 DNA follows: TGTGCCAGCAGCGATCAATTCGGCTCCTACAATGAGCAGTACTTC. This translates into CASSDQFGSYNEQYF.

A word on this clonotype: Relative to the germline gene, one junction end is altered; a read error may explain this. The rearrangement joins TRBV12-3 or TRBV12-4 to TRBJ1-5, with unresolved D. The CDR3 totals 14 residues. In DNA form, the CDR3 reads TGTGCCAGCAGTCCCCGACGGATCAATCAGCCCCGGCATTTT. Encoded protein: CASSPRRINQPRHF.

A few counts support this clonotype. This sequence joins TRBV7-9 and TRBJ1-2; 9 bases align to TRBD1. The CDR3 runs to 15 residues. The V segment lost 1 base and the J segment 1 base; nucleotides outside the gene matches: 1. Germline CDR1 SEHNR, CDR2 FQNEAQ (reference sequence). CDR3 protein: CASSLETGGNYGYTF. CDR3 DNA sequence: TGTGCCAGCAGCTTAGAGACAGGGGGTAACTATGGCTACACCTTC.

The rearrangement links TRBV11-3 to TRBJ2-4; the D gene could be TRBD1 or TRBD2 (5 bases each). The end of the DNA fits TRBJ2-5 better, so the J call may be wrong. CDR3 length: 15 residues. The germline V gene has CDR1 SGHNT and CDR2 YENEEA. CDR3 sequence (DNA): TGTGCCAGCAGCTTCTTTTGGGGGTCTTCGGAGACCCAGTACTTC. It encodes CASSFFWGSSETQYF.

This clonotype was found a few times. The rearrangement links TRBV20-1 to TRBJ2-5; D gene uncertain. The V gene lost 0 bases and the J gene lost 7 bases, with 18 bases spanning the gap. Per the germline V gene, CDR1 is DFQATT and CDR2 is SNEGSKA (reference sequence). The CDR3 sequence is 15 residues long. The CDR3 DNA is TGCAGTGCTAGAGATCCAGGCAGGCATGTTGTGACCCAGTACTTC. Amino acids: CSARDPGRHVVTQYF.

To note about this clonotype: At one end, the junction sequence differs from germline, possibly due to a read error. This chain uses TRBV7-9 with TRBJ2-5; D is perhaps TRBD2 (5 bases). The V gene's germline CDR1 is SEHNR and CDR2 FQNEAQ (reference sequence). This CDR3 is 14 amino acids long. This chain's CDR3 is CVSSLPGDQETQYF. The CDR3 nucleotides are TGTGTCAGCAGCCTTCCCGGGGACCAAGAGACCCAGTACTTC. The variable domain in full, with the rest retrieved from reference TRBV7-9 and TRBJ2-5, is DTGVSQNPRHKITKRGQNVTFRCDPISEHNRLYWYRQTLGQGPEFLTYFQNEAQLEKSRLLSDRFSAERPKGSFSTLEIQRTEQGDSAMYLCVSSLPGDQETQYFGPGTRLLVL.

A word on this clonotype: The germline gene is not matched at one end of the junction; a read error may be the cause. The genes are TRBV9 and TRBJ2-3; 8 bases agree with TRBD2. Germline CDR1 and CDR2: SGDLS and YYNGEE. The CDR3 is 16 residues long. This CDR3 reads CAGSVTSGGSTDTQYF. In nucleotides, the CDR3 is TGTGCCGGCAGCGTAACGAGCGGGGGAAGCACAGATACGCAGTATTTT.

This clonotype was detected once. One base away lies a much larger clone, so this may be a sequencing read error. The chain couples TRBV7-2 to TRBJ2-1; 8 bases fit TRBD1. Trimming at V came to 4 bases and at J to 7 bases, leaving 9 bases not matched to a gene. The length of the CDR3 is 15 residues. Germline CDR1 reads SGHTA; CDR2 reads FQGNSA. The CDR3 spells CTSSSRTGMGNEQFF. Here the CDR3 DNA reads TGTACCAGCAGCTCCAGGACAGGGATGGGGAATGAGCAGTTCTTC.

In this sample, this clonotype turned up a few times. The chain joins TRBV9 to TRBJ1-6; 9 bases line up with TRBD1. This CDR3 comprises 14 residues. The germline V gene has CDR1 SGDLS and CDR2 YYNGEE. J lost 10 bases, V lost 3 bases, and 5 bases had no gene match. CDR3 region: CASSEDRGRSPLHF. The CDR3 DNA reads TGTGCCAGCAGCGAGGACAGGGGCAGGTCACCCCTCCACTTT.

V usage is TRBV19 and J usage is TRBJ1-5; maybe TRBD1 (6 bases). The V gene lost 1 base and the J gene lost 5 bases, with 12 bases spanning the gap. The V gene's germline CDR1 is LNHDA and CDR2 SQIVND (reference sequence). The CDR3 contains 15 residues. The DNA of the CDR3 is TGTGCCAGTAGTATAGGGCAGGGGTCCGATCAGCCCCAGCATTTT. Translation: CASSIGQGSDQPQHF.

This clonotype was counted only a few times. The chain combines TRBV20-1 with TRBJ2-3; no firm D call. The CDR3 extends over 14 amino acids. The V gene lost 0 bases and the J gene lost 0 bases, with 7 bases spanning the gap. Per the germline V gene, CDR1 is DFQATT and CDR2 is SNEGSKA (reference sequence). CDR3 DNA: TGCAGTGCTAGAGAACCGCATAGCACAGATACGCAGTATTTT. It is translated as CSAREPHSTDTQYF.

The table lists this clonotype with many counts. The rearrangement links TRBV29-1 to TRBJ2-1, with D unresolved. The CDR3 spans 14 residues. Germline CDR1 SQVTM, CDR2 ANQGSEA. Trimming pared 4 bases from V and 6 bases from J, leaving 16 bases between. The CDR3 DNA follows: TGCAGCGTTGTCCCGCAGGCCCCCACCAATGAGCAGTTCTTC. This encodes CSVVPQAPTNEQFF.

This chain joins TRBV28 and TRBJ1-1; D is possibly TRBD1 (5 bases). V dropped 5 bases and J dropped 6 bases, with 19 bases sitting between them. The CDR3 has 15 amino acids. Germline V CDR1 and CDR2: MDHEN, SYDVKM. The CDR3 loop is CASSPPGPPGSEAFF. The CDR3 DNA reads as TGTGCCAGCAGTCCCCCGGGGCCTCCGGGGTCTGAAGCTTTCTTT.

This clonotype appeared a few times. This chain joins TRBV5-1 and TRBJ1-1; D not certain. Trimming took 1 base from V and 4 from J, leaving 11 bases between them. Germline CDR1 is SGHRS and CDR2 is YFSETQ. The CDR3 spans 14 residues. CDR3 residues: CASSLRGVGTEAFF. The CDR3 DNA reads TGCGCCAGCAGCTTGCGGGGAGTCGGCACTGAAGCTTTCTTT.

Regarding this clonotype: Germline is not matched at one junction end, which may reflect a read error. The rearrangement links TRBV6-2 or TRBV6-3 to TRBJ1-2; no clear D. The V gene's germline CDR1 is MNHEY and CDR2 SVGEGT. The CDR3 runs 13 residues. The CDR3, as DNA: TGTACCAGCCGTTCACCAGCCAAACCGGCCTACACCTTC. This translates into CTSRSPAKPAYTF.

This clonotype was detected only a few times. The genes are TRBV20-1 and TRBJ2-1, with D possibly being TRBD2 (6 bases). The length of the CDR3 is 14 residues. CDR1 DFQATT and CDR2 SNEGSKA come from the germline V gene (reference sequence). V was trimmed by 2 bases and J by 5 bases, leaving 13 bases between them. The CDR3 nucleotides are TGCAGTGCTAGATGGGGGGAACAGAACAATGAGCAGTTCTTC. This codes for CSARWGEQNNEQFF.

In its sample, this clonotype was seen many times. The V call is TRBV2, the J call TRBJ2-1; the D gene is possibly TRBD2 (6 bases). This CDR3 is 13 amino acids long. Germline V CDR1 and CDR2: SNHLY, FYNNEI. Trimming stripped 6 bases from V and 7 bases from J, with 13 bases between. CDR3: CASSRTSFNEQFF. In DNA form, the CDR3 reads TGTGCCAGCAGCCGAACTAGCTTTAATGAGCAGTTCTTC.

J is TRBJ2-3 and V is TRBV9, with a tentative D call TRBD2 (5 bases). V was clipped by 3 bases and J by 3 bases, with 14 bases between them. The length of the CDR3 is 15 residues. Germline CDR1 reads SGDLS; CDR2 reads YYNGEE. CDR3 protein: CASSEGLGRTDTQYF. The CDR3 DNA reads TGTGCCAGCAGCGAAGGACTCGGGCGGACAGATACGCAGTATTTT.

In regard to this clonotype: A read error may produce the germline difference seen at one junction end. V gene TRBV4-3 combines with J gene TRBJ2-1; 7 nucleotides align to TRBD1. The CDR3 sequence is 16 residues long. The germline V gene encodes CDR1 LGHNA and CDR2 YSLEER. CDR3 protein: CASGQVDRVRHNEQFF. CDR3 DNA: TGCGCCAGCGGCCAAGTAGACAGGGTGCGCCACAATGAGCAGTTCTTC.